This T cell receptor beta chain was recorded in a study of human T cells and chemical hapten exposure. Within the library, unique molecular identifiers were attached to each individual cDNA molecule. TCRdb analysed the reads with MiXCR anew, one entry per CDR3 protein. The sample has fewer than 150,000 distinct CDR3 sequences, 6.5% to 10% seen once; the top ten hold roughly 1.5%. Unfractionated whole blood served as the source for total RNA extraction. The CDR3 spans 19 residues. V lost 6 bases to trimming and J lost 4 bases, with 28 bases between them. Germline V gene lookup returns CDR1 MNHEY and CDR2 SMNVEV (reference sequence).

The clonotype originates from a human donor in good health. Some clones in this sample may be carry-over from other donors' samples. Material: whole blood. This chain joins TRBV27 and TRBJ2-1, with no clear D. This chain's CDR3 is CASSRTPPRQPRSYNEQFF. CDR3 DNA: TGTGCCAGCAGCCGAACGCCTCCCCGGCAGCCCCGAAGTTACAATGAGCAGTTCTTC.